This entry concerns a single TCR beta chain. This sample stems from a study of blood T cell repertoires in COVID-19. Turning to the study itself: T cells, B-cell-depleted T cells, or PBMCs provided the cDNA or gDNA that served as material.

Libraries were prepared by immunoSEQ multiplex PCR; TCRdb keeps only in-frame clonotypes and omits some of them. This sample yields roughly 200,000 clones, of which more than 75% are seen a single time; around 3% belongs to the top ten. The CDR3 sequence is 13 residues long. Trimming left V 2 bases short and J 0 bases short, with 5 bases between. What was sequenced was peripheral blood. This chain joins TRBV12-3 or TRBV12-4 and TRBJ2-7; no reliable D call. The clonotype originates from a man aged 35 to 55 with active or convalescent COVID-19. This chain's CDR3 is CASSLQVSYEQYF. The CDR3 region has the DNA TGTGCCAGCAGTTTACAGGTCTCCTACGAGCAGTACTTC.